A single sample gave rise to the 9 T cell receptor beta chains below, sequenced in a study of blood T cell repertoires in COVID-19. Sequencing used immunoSEQ multiplex PCR; TCRdb keeps in-frame clones, though not all of them. Here the sample spans some 320,000 clones, roughly 85% being singletons. Sequencing was done on a sample of PBMCs or T cells enriched from blood (not recorded which). The source is a woman under 40 who had been exposed to COVID-19.

The CDR3 protein is CALSPAGLSFEPQHF. In DNA form, the CDR3 reads TGTGCCCTTTCCCCCGCGGGGCTCTCCTTTGAGCCCCAGCATTTT. The rearrangement joins TRBV19 to TRBJ1-5; TRBD1 might be the D (5 bases). Germline-derived CDR1 and CDR2 are LNHDA and SQIVND (reference sequence). Trimming left V 11 bases short and J 8 bases short, with 25 bases between. This CDR3 is built from 15 residues.

The chain uses TRBV14 and TRBJ1-1; a weak D match, TRBD1 (6 bases). Germline V gene lookup returns CDR1 SGHDN and CDR2 FVKESK. The V end was cut by 4 bases, the J end by 4 bases, with 13 bases between. The CDR3 runs 14 residues. CDR3 amino acids: CASSRLQGGTEAFF. In nucleotides, the CDR3 is TGTGCCAGCAGCCGGTTACAGGGTGGCACTGAAGCTTTCTTT.

The chain combines TRBV12-3 or TRBV12-4 with TRBJ1-4; D not certain. This CDR3 region has 12 residues. Trimming stripped 2 bases from V and 11 bases from J, with 9 bases between. The CDR3 DNA is TGTGCCAGCAGTTTAATGTTACTCAAACTGTTTTTT. Translated: CASSLMLLKLFF.

CDR3 region: CASSQEGATGGHETQYF. Written as DNA, the CDR3 is TGCGCCAGCAGCCAAGAGGGTGCAACGGGAGGGCATGAGACCCAGTACTTC. This rearrangement joins TRBV4-1 to TRBJ2-5; 8 nucleotides match TRBD2. Germline loops: CDR1 MGHRA, CDR2 YSYEKL. After removal of 0 bases from V and 5 bases from J, the junction contained 11 bases not matched to a gene. The CDR3 sequence is 17 residues long.

The chain links TRBV13 to TRBJ2-1, with D tentatively TRBD2 (5 bases). This CDR3 spans 16 amino acids. Trimming removed 5 bases at V and 1 base at J, with 15 bases between. Germline V gene sequence: CDR1 PRHDT, CDR2 FYEKMQ (reference sequence). The CDR3 region has the DNA TGTGCCAGCAGCGCCACCGGGGTGGTGTCCTACAATGAGCAGTTCTTC. As protein: CASSATGVVSYNEQFF.

The chain uses TRBV11-3 and TRBJ1-1, with TRBD1 identical over 7 bases. After removal of 3 bases from V and 5 bases from J, the junction contained 3 bases not matched to a gene. This CDR3 contains 13 residues. The germline CDR1 and CDR2 sequences are SGHNT and YENEEA. The CDR3 bases are TGTGCCAGCAGCTTTCAGGGGGGAACTGAAGCTTTCTTT. As protein: CASSFQGGTEAFF.

V is TRBV2 and J is TRBJ2-1, with TRBD2 matching 12 bases. The CDR3 loop spans 17 amino acids. The V and J ends lost 7 bases and 7 bases, in that order; junction bases with no gene match: 14. Germline V gene data show CDR1 as SNHLY and CDR2 as FYNNEI. In DNA, the CDR3 is TGTGCCAGCACAGAGCTAGCGGGAGGGCGTCTAGGGAATGAGCAGTTCTTC. Its translation: CASTELAGGRLGNEQFF.

The chain recombines TRBV7-3 with TRBJ1-2; 8 bases are a match to TRBD1. Germline CDR1 reads SGHTA; CDR2 reads FQGTGA. The V segment lost 4 bases and the J segment 6 bases; nucleotides outside the gene matches: 4. The CDR3 covers 13 residues. This CDR3 is CASSSDRANGYTF. The CDR3 coding sequence is TGTGCCAGCAGCTCGGACAGGGCTAATGGCTACACCTTC.

V is TRBV19 and J is TRBJ1-5; D is undetermined. The germline V gene has CDR1 LNHDA and CDR2 SQIVND (reference sequence). V lost 6 bases and J lost 1, with 10 bases in between. CDR3 length: 14 amino acids. The CDR3 region is CASSLRGSNQPQHF. CDR3 nucleotide sequence: TGTGCCAGTAGCCTCCGAGGGAGCAATCAGCCCCAGCATTTT.